This T cell receptor (beta chain) was captured in a study of T cells in Graves' hyperthyroidism and ophthalmopathy. The length of the CDR3 is 14 residues. Germline V gives CDR1 MNHEY, CDR2 SMNVEV (reference sequence). V dropped 5 bases and J dropped 5; count of bases not matched to a gene: 5. Study-wide findings and caveats: Ophthalmopathy cases were set apart from stable hyperthyroidism by a 13 V-J model. Expanded thyroid clonotypes (above 0.001) were mostly also found in blood.

In this sample, this clonotype turned up a few times. The antigen is unknown. It was RNA transcripts that yielded the amplified TCR beta CDR3 regions. In the first-round RT-PCR of the TCR CDR3, the HTBI primer set was used. TCRdb recomputed calls from the multiplex PCR reads with MiXCR, one row per CDR3 protein. The sample consists of approximately 690,000 distinct CDR3 sequences, under 25% of them appearing once. Orbital computed tomography and thyroid ultrasound, together with serum TRAb and thyroxine and clinical symptoms, were used for diagnoses. The authors obtained PBMCs from more than 9.5 ml of fresh peripheral blood.

This rearrangement joins TRBV27 to TRBJ1-4; TRBD1 matches at 7 bases. The receptor comes from a man aged 30 to 39 with Graves' ophthalmopathy. The sequencing sample was made of blood. The CDR3 is CASSPRGLNEKLFF. CDR3 sequence (DNA): TGTGCCAGCAGTCCGAGGGGGCTGAATGAAAAACTGTTTTTT.